Described below is a single TCR beta chain sequence and its context. No cognate antigen has been identified for it. Per-base quality was not reported, and no clone a single base away is much larger than it. This sample stems from a study of cytomegalovirus exposure and HLA in healthy donors (dated by TCRdb to about 2017). About the investigation overall: An earlier analysis of roughly 570 of the donors reported 276 Gb of sequence data and 100 million to 120 million unique TCR beta sequences obtained from about 170 million T cells. An early release covering over 500 HLA-typed donors comprised 250 to 350 gigabases of sequencing data and roughly 85 million unique TCR sequences. The genetic ancestry cluster associated with self-reported Caucasian donors included about 81% of the approximately 400 genotyped donors. The study was designed to test whether signatures of past pathogen exposure could be identified by cataloging public T cell receptors. The T cell repertoires of around 670 subjects were profiled by immunosequencing and related to cytomegalovirus serostatus. Along with the approximately 700-subject first cohort, a separate validation cohort of over 90 different subjects was used. To predict cytomegalovirus infection status, the study combined high-throughput TCR immunosequencing, statistical association of individual TCRs with disease status, and machine learning. To study patterns of TCR occurrence, a later analysis re-analyzed previously published TCR beta repertoires from 700 or so donors and added high-resolution HLA genotyping. Rather than drawing on any new phenotypic data, the later analysis identified candidate immune exposures from TCR beta sequences and the way those sequences occurred across donors. An earlier analysis of more than 450 of the donors used high-throughput TCR beta sequencing to judge whether each TCR beta V gene segment behaved as functional or pseudogenic. Alongside the repertoire data, information on donor age, sex, ethnicity and CMV serostatus was compiled. A later genetic analysis used genome-wide SNP genotypes for about 65% of the 666 donors, treating that subset as a discovery cohort. Every repertoire in the discovery cohort had been generated on one and the same sequencing platform. Both class I and class II loci were covered by HLA typing, at four-digit resolution. Typing coverage varied by locus: about 629-640 donors for A, B, C, DRB1 and DQB1; about 520 for DQA1; 606 for DPA1; 450 to 480 for DPB1. Because of strong linkage in the cohort, four to six DR-DQ haplotypes were treated as single units for association and clustering. Among 350 to 400 genotyped donors of the cohort, an average of roughly 240,000 unique TCR beta nucleotide sequences were sequenced per donor, roughly 20% of them non-productive.

Study-level results and caveats: A later analysis associated about 16,000 TCR beta sequences with specific HLA alleles at a false discovery rate of 0.05. A further reported finding was that TCR beta sequences accurately predicted the HLA-A and HLA-B alleles for most subjects in the first cohort. Immune exposure information for the cohort was limited to CMV serostatus. The cohort was sequenced for TCR beta chains only, and without alpha or paired-chain data the features that could be detected were limited. According to a later analysis, TCR association rates differed among HLA loci, with DRB1 alleles showing the most associated TCRs and HLA-C alleles showing the fewest. Strong co-occurrence of HLA alleles, especially DR and DQ, made assigning TCR associations to individual alleles difficult. The study listed 150 to 200 TCR beta chains as associated with cytomegalovirus. An association between a missense DCLRE1C variant and V-gene and J-gene trimming of TCR beta chains was found in a later genetic analysis and replicated in an independent cohort. Linkage disequilibrium might explain the correlated functional status among segregating V segments, but an unknown experimental factor could not be ruled out. Because some donors lacked HLA typing at each locus, the association tests relied only on the typed subset. In an earlier analysis of about 600 of the donors, most TCR beta V segments appeared in productive rearrangements about 87% or about 30% of the time, broadly matching IMGT annotations. A few of the identified cytomegalovirus-associated TCR beta chains were confirmed in vitro to be specific for cytomegalovirus antigens. Cytomegalovirus status was reported to be diagnosed by the classifier with high specificity and sensitivity in both the original and validation cohorts. The earlier analysis of fewer than 750 of the donors excluded some 15 rarely observed V segments, including chromosome 9 orphons, because counts were too low. According to a later analysis, most CMV-associated TCR beta chains appeared to be HLA-restricted, and the HLA associations seemed to be driven largely by CMV exposure. Sequencing depth was assumed to be roughly uniform across donors in the presence/absence analyses, though that assumption may not hold. In a later analysis, HLA-associated TCR beta chains showed more clonal expansion and lower generation probabilities than non-associated chains that were equally common. Most TCR sequences were seen in very few donors, while some public TCRs were found in many individuals. The 87-base-pair reads could not distinguish some IMGT-functional V segments, including TRBV6-2 and TRBV6-3, so those segments were excluded. A cluster of highly shared sequence variants was judged likely to represent a technical artifact of the sequencing pipeline. In a later genetic analysis, fewer N-insertions in productive TCRs were reported among donors in an Asian-associated ancestry cluster than the roughly 700-donor mean. It was suggested by the authors that the approach could potentially be generalized to other disease states and immunological phenotypes. In a later analysis, several top co-occurrence clusters were reported to appear linked to parvovirus B19, influenza, CMV and Epstein-Barr virus.

The germline V gene (reference sequence) specifies LNHDA as CDR1 and SQIVND as CDR2. From the cysteine through the phenylalanine, the CDR3 covers 14 amino acids. Only CDR3 DNA is held: 42 bases, read in frame from base 1. Here V drops 3 bases and J drops 8 bases, and the junction holds 4 bases not matched to any gene. The cohort was made up of about 610 healthy bone marrow donors. At the time of sampling, every cohort member was nominally healthy, though immune exposures that went unrecorded were likely present. The donor tested CMV seronegative, placing the donor among the 300 to 450 seronegative members of the cohort. Every donor gave a peripheral blood sample, and the peripheral blood mononuclear cells from that sample were used for TCR beta sequencing. Genomic DNA extraction from the blood cell samples was performed with the Qiagen DNeasy Blood Extraction Kit. The library was obtained by the immunoSEQ multiplex PCR assay. The multiplex PCR relied on a mix of 60 forward primers for TCR Vbeta segments and 13 reverse primers for TCR Jbeta segments. The CDR3 region of rearranged TCR beta genes was amplified from genomic DNA with a multiplex PCR assay. The amplified TCR beta libraries were sequenced on the Illumina HiSeq System as 87-base-pair reads. Per the original workflow: A later analysis counted approximately 76 million unique TCR beta chains across the 550 to 750 repertoires, and some 12 million of these chains were shared by at least two donors. To remove PCR and sequencing errors, raw reads were error-corrected and collapsed into unique sequences using a nearest-neighbor algorithm that merged closely related sequences. To assign V, D and J gene segments, CDR3 sequences were aligned to IMGT reference sequences. For a sequence to be retained, a match of at least six nucleotides was required to both a V gene segment and a J gene segment. Rearrangements were classified as productive when the CDR3 lacked stop codons and remained in frame with V and J, and all other rearrangements were classified as non-productive. Following IMGT convention, CDR3 was defined as the stretch from the second conserved V-encoded cysteine to the conserved J-encoded phenylalanine. The earlier analysis of about 610 of the donors excluded any sequence lacking an unambiguous match to a single V gene segment. In an earlier analysis of 587 of the donors, V segments were called functional above 56.7% productive rearrangements and were called segregating when the between-donor standard deviation exceeded 5%. A statistical classification framework was built to diagnose cytomegalovirus status from the catalog of TCR beta chain sequences. V and J gene assignment, in a later analysis, came from comparing TCR nucleotide sequences with IMGT/GENE-DB human TR gene sequences. In a later analysis, CDR3 sequences and most-parsimonious VDJ recombination scenarios were assigned using the TCRdist pipeline. In a later analysis, each TCR beta chain was defined by its CDR3 amino acid sequence together with its V-gene family, and reads without a unique V-gene family were excluded. To address suspected cross-contamination and a sequencing artifact, a later analysis removed 592 highly shared, low-generation-probability nucleotide sequences. For each public chain, a later analysis derived a clonal expansion index from normalized ranks of inferred template counts within each repertoire. In a later analysis, generation probabilities were computed using a VDJ recombination model fitted to out-of-frame rearrangements, and the results were checked against IGoR. Hypergeometric tests were used in a later analysis to score TCR-TCR, TCR-HLA and TCR-CMV co-occurrence, with a repertoire-size bias correction applied to the TCR pairs. To estimate false discovery rates, a later analysis permuted the HLA or CMV assignments 20 times. A later analysis grouped co-occurring TCRs with DBSCAN, adding TCRdist sequence similarity when clustering within HLA-allele-positive subsets. For co-occurrence clustering, repertoires with fewer than 30,000 or more than 120,000 public chains were excluded, along with 4 to 6 repertoires with anomalous nucleotide sharing. The source is immuneACCESS, and TCRdb retained only in-frame sequences with V and J called. Part of the clones is not carried over; for the studies checked, unresolved V genes explain less than half of this, and the remainder is unexplained. The V and J calls and the clone size are those of that table, but D and trimming were determined from the DNA. The sample includes about 120,000 clones, with 75% observed a single time. Around 3.3% of the sample belongs to the ten largest clones.

The TCR was taken from a woman aged 45 to 65 in good health and CMV-seronegative. Material: PBMCs. The chain is encoded by TRBV19 joined to TRBJ2-2; TRBD2 agrees with 9 junctional bases. The nucleotide sequence is TGTGCCAGTAGTATTTCTAGCGGGAAGGGGGAGCTGTTTTTT. Its protein is CASSISSGKGELFF.